This T cell receptor (beta chain) was sequenced during a study of identical twins. General study findings and limits: A lower insertion count was a feature of abundant cord blood beta clonotypes, with no such feature in memory repertoires. Twin sharing of out-of-frame TCR alpha was underestimated by models in monozygotic pairs.

At least ten counts were recorded for this clonotype. Its antigen is as yet unknown. The CDR3 has 15 residues. CDR1 and CDR2 (germline): LGHDT, YNNKEL (reference sequence). V was clipped by 1 base and J by 7 bases, with 14 bases between them. cDNA molecules carried unique molecular identifiers, and template switching added a universal primer site. MiXCR, applied by TCRdb to the 5' RACE reads, yields one record per CDR3 protein. The sample records 310,000 or so distinct CDR3 sequences, approximately 8.5% being singletons. These data are also associated with another study on yellow fever vaccine responses in identical twins. Turning to that study: Reports say the vaccine T cell response in twins looked partly convergent and partly personalized.

The chain joins TRBV3-1 to TRBJ2-1; D call uncertain. The clonotype comes from a woman between 18 and 29 years old in good health. The sequencing input was memory (CD45RO+) T cells sorted from blood. DNA of the CDR3: TGTGCCAGCAGCCAAGGGTCCCGAGGTTATAATGAGCAGTTCTTC. The encoded protein is CASSQGSRGYNEQFF.